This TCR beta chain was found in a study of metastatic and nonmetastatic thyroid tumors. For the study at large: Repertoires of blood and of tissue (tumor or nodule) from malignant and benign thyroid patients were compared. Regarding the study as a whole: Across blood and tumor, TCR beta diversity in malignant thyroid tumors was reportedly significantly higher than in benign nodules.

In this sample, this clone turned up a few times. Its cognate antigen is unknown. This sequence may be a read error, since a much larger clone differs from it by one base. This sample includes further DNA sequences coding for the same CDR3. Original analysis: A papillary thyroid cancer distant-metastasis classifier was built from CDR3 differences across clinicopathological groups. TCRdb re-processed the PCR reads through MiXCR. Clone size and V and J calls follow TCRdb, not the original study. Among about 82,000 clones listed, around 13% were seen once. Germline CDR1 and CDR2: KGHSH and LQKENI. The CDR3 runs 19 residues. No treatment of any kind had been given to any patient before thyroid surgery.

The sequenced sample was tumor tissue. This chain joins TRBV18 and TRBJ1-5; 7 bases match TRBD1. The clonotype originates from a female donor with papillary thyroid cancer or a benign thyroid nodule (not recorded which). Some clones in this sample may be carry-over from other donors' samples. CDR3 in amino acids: CASSPAGTVPFFGNQPQHF. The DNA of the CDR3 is TGTGCCAGCTCACCAGCCGGGACAGTGCCTTTTTTTGGCAATCAGCCCCAGCACTTT.